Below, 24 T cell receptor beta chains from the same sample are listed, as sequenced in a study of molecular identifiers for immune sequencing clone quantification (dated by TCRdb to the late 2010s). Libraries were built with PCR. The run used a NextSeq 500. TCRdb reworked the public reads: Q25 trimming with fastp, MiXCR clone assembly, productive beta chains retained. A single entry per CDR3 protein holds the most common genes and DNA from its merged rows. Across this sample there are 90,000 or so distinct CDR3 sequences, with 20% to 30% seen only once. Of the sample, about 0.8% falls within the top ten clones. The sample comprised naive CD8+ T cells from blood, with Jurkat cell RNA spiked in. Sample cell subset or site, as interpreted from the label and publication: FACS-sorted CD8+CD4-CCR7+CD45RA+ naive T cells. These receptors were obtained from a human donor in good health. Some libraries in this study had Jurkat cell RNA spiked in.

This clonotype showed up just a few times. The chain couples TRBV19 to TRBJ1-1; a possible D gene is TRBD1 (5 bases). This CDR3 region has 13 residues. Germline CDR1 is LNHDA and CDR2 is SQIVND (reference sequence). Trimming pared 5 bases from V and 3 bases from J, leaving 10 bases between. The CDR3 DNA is TGTGCCAGTAGTTGGGGGAAACACACTGAAGCTTTCTTT. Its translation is CASSWGKHTEAFF. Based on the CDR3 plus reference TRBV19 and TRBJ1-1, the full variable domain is DGGITQSPKYLFRKEGQNVTLSCEQNLNHDAMYWYRQDPGQGLRLIYYSQIVNDFQKGDIAEGYSVSREKKESFPLTVTSAQKNPTAFYLCASSWGKHTEAFFGQGTRLTVV.

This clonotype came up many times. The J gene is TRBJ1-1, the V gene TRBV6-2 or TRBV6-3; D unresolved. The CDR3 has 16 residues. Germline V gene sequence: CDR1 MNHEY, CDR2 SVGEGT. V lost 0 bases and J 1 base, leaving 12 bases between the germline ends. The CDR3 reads CASSYSTAEPNTEAFF. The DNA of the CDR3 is TGTGCCAGCAGTTACTCGACCGCCGAACCGAACACTGAAGCTTTCTTT.

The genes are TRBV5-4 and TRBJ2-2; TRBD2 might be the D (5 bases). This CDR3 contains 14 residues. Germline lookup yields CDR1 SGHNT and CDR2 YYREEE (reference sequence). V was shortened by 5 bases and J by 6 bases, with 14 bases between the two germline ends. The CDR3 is CASRDALGSGELFF. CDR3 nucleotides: TGTGCCAGCAGGGACGCACTAGGTTCCGGGGAGCTGTTTTTT.

The CDR3 loop reads CASSLLPGGRYEQYF. Here the CDR3 DNA reads TGTGCCAGCAGCTTGTTACCAGGGGGCAGGTACGAGCAGTACTTC. The chain joins TRBV5-5 to TRBJ2-7; 8 bases agree with TRBD1. Germline-derived CDR1 and CDR2 are SGHKS and YYEKEE (reference sequence). CDR3 length equals 15 residues. The V and J ends lost 1 base and 4 bases, in that order; junction bases with no gene match: 7.

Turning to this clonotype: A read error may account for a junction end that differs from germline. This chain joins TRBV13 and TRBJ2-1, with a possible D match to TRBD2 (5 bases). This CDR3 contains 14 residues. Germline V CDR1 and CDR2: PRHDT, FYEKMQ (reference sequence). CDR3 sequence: CASSRGSDVNEQFF. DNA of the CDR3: TGTGCCAGCAGTAGAGGGTCTGATGTAAATGAGCAATTCTTC.

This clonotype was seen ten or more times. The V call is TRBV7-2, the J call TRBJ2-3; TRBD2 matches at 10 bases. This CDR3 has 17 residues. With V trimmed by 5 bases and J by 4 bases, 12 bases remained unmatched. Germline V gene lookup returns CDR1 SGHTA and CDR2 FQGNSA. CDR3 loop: CASSPELAGEDSDTQYF. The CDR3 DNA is TGTGCCAGCAGCCCAGAGCTAGCGGGAGAAGATTCAGATACGCAGTATTTT.

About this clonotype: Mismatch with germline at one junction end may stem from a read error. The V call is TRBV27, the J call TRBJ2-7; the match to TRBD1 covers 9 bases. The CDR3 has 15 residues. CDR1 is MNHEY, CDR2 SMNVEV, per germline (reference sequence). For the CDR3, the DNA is TGTGCCAGCAGTAGCCCCGGGACAGGGTCCTGCGAGCAGTACTTC. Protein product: CASSSPGTGSCEQYF.

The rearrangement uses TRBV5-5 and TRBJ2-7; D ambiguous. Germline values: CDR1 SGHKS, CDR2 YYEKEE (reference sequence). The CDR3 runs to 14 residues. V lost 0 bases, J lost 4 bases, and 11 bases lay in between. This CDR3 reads CASSLAGMDYEQYF. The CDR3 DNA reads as TGTGCCAGCAGCTTGGCGGGCATGGATTACGAGCAGTACTTC.

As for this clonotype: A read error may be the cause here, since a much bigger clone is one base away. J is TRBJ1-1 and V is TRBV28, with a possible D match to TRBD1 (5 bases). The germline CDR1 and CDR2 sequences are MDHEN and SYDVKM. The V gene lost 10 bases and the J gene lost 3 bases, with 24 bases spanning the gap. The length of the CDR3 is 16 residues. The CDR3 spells CANSPPPGIGDTEAFF. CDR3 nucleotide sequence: TGTGCCAACAGCCCACCTCCAGGGATCGGGGACACTGAAGCTTTCTTT.

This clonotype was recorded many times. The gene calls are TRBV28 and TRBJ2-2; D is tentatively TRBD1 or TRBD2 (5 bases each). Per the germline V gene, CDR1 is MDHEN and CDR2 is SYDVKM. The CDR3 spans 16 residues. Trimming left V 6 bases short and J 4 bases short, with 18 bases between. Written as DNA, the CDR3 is TGTGCCAGCAGCCTCTCTACCAGGGCGGGCACCGGGGAGCTGTTTTTT. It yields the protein CASSLSTRAGTGELFF.

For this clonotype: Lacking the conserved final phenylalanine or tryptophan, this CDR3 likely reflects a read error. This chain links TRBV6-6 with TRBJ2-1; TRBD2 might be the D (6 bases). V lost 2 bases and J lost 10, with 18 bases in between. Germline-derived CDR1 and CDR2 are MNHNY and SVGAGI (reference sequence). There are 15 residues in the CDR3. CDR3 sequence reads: CASSYVASVKGEQFL. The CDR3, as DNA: TGTGCCAGCAGTTACGTGGCTAGCGTTAAGGGAGAGCAGTTCCTC.

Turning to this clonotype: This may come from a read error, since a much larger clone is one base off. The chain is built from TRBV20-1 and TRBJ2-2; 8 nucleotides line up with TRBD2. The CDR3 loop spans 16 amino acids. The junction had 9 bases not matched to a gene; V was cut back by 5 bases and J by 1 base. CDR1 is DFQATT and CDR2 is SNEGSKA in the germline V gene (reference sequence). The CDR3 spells CSAGVLLAENTGELFF. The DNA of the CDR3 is TGCAGTGCTGGAGTTCTACTAGCGGAGAACACCGGGGAGCTGTTTTTT.

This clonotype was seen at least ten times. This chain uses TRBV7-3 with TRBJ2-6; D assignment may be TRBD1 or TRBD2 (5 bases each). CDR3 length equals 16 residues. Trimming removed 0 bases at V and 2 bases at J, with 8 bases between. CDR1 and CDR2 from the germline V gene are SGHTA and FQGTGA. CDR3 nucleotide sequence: TGTGCCAGCAGCTTAACTGGGGGAACTGGGGCCAACGTCCTGACTTTC. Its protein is CASSLTGGTGANVLTF.

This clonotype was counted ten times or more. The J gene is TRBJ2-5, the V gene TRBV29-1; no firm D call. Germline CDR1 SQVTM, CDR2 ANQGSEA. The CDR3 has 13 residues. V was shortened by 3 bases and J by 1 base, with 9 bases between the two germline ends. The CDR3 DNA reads TGCAGCGTTGATCTTAGGACCCAAGAGACCCAGTACTTC. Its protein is CSVDLRTQETQYF. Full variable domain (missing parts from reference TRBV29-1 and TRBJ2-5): SAVISQKPSRDICQRGTSLTIQCQVDSQVTMMFWYRQQPGQSLTLIATANQGSEATYESGFVIDKFPISRPNLTFSTLTVSNMSPEDSSIYLCSVDLRTQETQYFGPGTRLLVL.

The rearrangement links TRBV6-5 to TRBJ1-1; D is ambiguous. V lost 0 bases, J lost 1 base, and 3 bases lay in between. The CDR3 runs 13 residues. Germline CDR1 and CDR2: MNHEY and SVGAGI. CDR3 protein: CASSYSENTEAFF. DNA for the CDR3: TGTGCCAGCAGTTACTCGGAGAACACTGAAGCTTTCTTT.

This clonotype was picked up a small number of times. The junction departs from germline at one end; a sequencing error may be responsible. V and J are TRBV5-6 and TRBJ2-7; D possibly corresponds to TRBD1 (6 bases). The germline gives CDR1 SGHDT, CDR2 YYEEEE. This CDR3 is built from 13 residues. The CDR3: CAGSLGAGNEQYF. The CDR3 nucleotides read TGTGCCGGCAGCTTGGGGGCAGGCAACGAGCAGTACTTC.

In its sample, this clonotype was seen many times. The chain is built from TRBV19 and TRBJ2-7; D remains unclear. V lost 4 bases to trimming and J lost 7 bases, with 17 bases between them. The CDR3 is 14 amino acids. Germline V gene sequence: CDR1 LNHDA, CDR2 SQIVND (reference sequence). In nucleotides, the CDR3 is TGTGCCAGTAGTAACCCAACCAGTTCGAGGGAGCAGTACTTC. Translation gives CASSNPTSSREQYF.

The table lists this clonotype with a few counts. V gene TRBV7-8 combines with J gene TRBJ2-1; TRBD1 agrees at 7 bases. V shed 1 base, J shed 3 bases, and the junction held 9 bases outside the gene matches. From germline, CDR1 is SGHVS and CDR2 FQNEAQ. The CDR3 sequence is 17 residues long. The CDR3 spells CASSLVEGGAYYNEQFF. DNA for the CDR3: TGTGCCAGCAGCTTAGTCGAAGGGGGCGCATACTACAATGAGCAGTTCTTC.

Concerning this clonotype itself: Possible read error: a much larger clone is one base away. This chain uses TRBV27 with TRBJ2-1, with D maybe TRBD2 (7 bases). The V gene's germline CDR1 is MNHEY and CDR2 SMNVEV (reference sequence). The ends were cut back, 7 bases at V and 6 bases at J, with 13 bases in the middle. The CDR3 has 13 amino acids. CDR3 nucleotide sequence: TGTGCCAGCACGTGTCGGGGGGCCAATGAGCAGTTCTTC. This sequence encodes CASTCRGANEQFF.

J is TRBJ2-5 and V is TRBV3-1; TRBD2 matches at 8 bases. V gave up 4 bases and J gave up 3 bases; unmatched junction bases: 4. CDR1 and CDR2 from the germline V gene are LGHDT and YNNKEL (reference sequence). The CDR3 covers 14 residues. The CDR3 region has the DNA TGTGCCAGCAGCCCGGAACTAGCGGAAGAGACCCAGTACTTC. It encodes CASSPELAEETQYF.

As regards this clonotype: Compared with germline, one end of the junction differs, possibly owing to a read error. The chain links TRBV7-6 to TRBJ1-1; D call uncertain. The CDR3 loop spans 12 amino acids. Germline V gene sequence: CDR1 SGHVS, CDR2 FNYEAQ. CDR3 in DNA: TGTACCAGCAGCTTCGACAACACTGAAGCTTTCTTT. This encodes CTSSFDNTEAFF.

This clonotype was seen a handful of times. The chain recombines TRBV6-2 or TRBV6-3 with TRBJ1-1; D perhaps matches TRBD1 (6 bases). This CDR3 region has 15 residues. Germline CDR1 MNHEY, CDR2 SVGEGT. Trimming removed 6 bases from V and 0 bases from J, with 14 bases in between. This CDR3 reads CASREVGALNTEAFF. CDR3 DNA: TGTGCCAGCAGAGAAGTGGGGGCCCTGAACACTGAAGCTTTCTTT.

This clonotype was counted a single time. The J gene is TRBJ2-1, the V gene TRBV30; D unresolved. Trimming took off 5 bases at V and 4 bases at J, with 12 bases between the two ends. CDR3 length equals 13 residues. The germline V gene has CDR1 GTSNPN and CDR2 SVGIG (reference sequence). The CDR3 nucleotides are TGTGCCTGGGAAAGCTATGTGTACAATGAGCAGTTCTTC. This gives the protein CAWESYVYNEQFF. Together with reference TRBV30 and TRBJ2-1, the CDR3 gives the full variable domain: SQTIHQWPATLVQPVGSPLSLECTVEGTSNPNLYWYRQAAGRGLQLLFYSVGIGQISSEVPQNLSASRPQDRQFILSSKKLLLSDSGFYLCAWESYVYNEQFFGPGTRLTVL.

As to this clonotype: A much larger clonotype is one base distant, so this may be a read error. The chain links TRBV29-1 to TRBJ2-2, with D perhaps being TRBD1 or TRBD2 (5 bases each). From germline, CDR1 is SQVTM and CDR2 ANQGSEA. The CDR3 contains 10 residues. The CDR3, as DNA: TGCAGCGTTAAATTAGGGGAGCTGCTTTTT. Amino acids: CSVKLGELLF.